These T cell receptor beta chains were read from a single sample in a study of blood T cell repertoires in COVID-19. This table comes from immunoSEQ multiplex PCR, and its TCRdb copy is limited to in-frame clones, with some not included. Of over 110,000 clones listed, 65% to 90% are singletons. The sequencing input was peripheral blood. These receptors were collected from a human donor in a cohort sampled during active COVID-19. The CDR3 runs from the conserved cysteine through the conserved F or W. Each record gives: D gene, V gene, CDR3 length, clone size, J gene, CDR3 protein, CDR3 DNA. A D gene is named only where the DNA matches it firmly. Where a row states a size, it is once, few, many or the class of an expanded clone; other rows omit it.

TRBD2	TRBV5-6	19	.	TRBJ2-3	CASSLRTSGRGASTDTQYF	TGTGCCAGCAGCTTACGGACTAGCGGAAGAGGGGCTAGCACAGATACGCAGTATTTT
.	TRBV6-1	15	.	TRBJ2-5	CASSEQVLYQETQYF	TGTGCCAGCAGTGAACAGGTCCTTTACCAAGAGACCCAGTACTTC
.	TRBV27	14	.	TRBJ2-2	CASSRLEGPGELFF	TGTGCCAGCAGCCGCTTGGAGGGACCCGGGGAGCTGTTTTTT
.	TRBV19	14	.	TRBJ2-5	CASSIGAPRETQYF	TGTGCCAGTAGTATAGGGGCACCCAGGGAGACCCAGTACTTC
.	TRBV5-1	14	.	TRBJ1-6	CASSSGSYNSPLHF	TGCGCCAGCAGCTCAGGGTCCTATAATTCACCCCTCCACTTT
.	TRBV5-1	13	.	TRBJ1-4	CASSLVQNEKLFF	TGCGCCAGCAGCTTGGTTCAGAATGAAAAACTGTTTTTT
.	TRBV20-1	14	.	TRBJ1-3	CSASAGEAGNTIYF	TGCAGTGCTAGTGCAGGGGAAGCGGGAAACACCATATATTTT
.	TRBV27	14	.	TRBJ2-2	CASSPRARTGELFF	TGTGCCAGCAGTCCCCGAGCCCGCACCGGGGAGCTGTTTTTT
TRBD1	TRBV13	18	.	TRBJ1-3	CASSLGYVGQGVGNTIYF	TGTGCCAGCAGCTTAGGTTACGTAGGACAGGGGGTTGGAAACACCATATATTTT
TRBD2	TRBV9	15	.	TRBJ2-7	CASSVASGPIYEQYF	TGTGCCAGCAGCGTAGCTAGCGGACCAATTTACGAGCAGTACTTC
TRBD1	TRBV4-1	13	few	TRBJ1-2	CASSQDGTVGYTF	TGCGCCAGCAGCCAAGATGGGACAGTTGGCTACACCTTC
TRBD1	TRBV7-9	15	.	TRBJ1-2	CASSLAGTGAHLFTF	TGTGCCAGCAGCTTAGCCGGGACAGGAGCCCACTTATTTACCTTC
.	TRBV28	13	.	TRBJ2-7	CASSQGSPYEQYF	TGTGCCAGCAGCCAGGGGAGCCCCTACGAGCAGTACTTC
.	TRBV6-6	14	.	TRBJ2-5	CASISEESRETQYF	TGTGCCAGCATCTCGGAGGAGAGTCGGGAGACCCAGTACTTC
TRBD1	TRBV9	13	.	TRBJ1-1	CASSPRGQTEAFF	TGTGCCAGCAGCCCCAGGGGACAGACTGAAGCTTTCTTT
.	TRBV3-1/TRBV3-2	13	.	TRBJ2-7	CASSQQGPDEQYF	TGTGCCAGCAGCCAACAGGGCCCCGACGAGCAGTACTTC
TRBD1	TRBV28	15	.	TRBJ1-5	CASSIGQGVDQPQHF	TGTGCCAGCAGTATTGGACAGGGGGTAGATCAGCCCCAGCATTTT
TRBD1	TRBV18	15	few	TRBJ2-2	CASSPRQGETGELFF	TGTGCCAGCTCCCCGCGGCAGGGGGAGACCGGGGAGCTGTTTTTT
TRBD2	TRBV4-1	17	.	TRBJ2-1	CASSQAAGLAGADEQFF	TGCGCCAGCAGCCAAGCCGCGGGACTAGCGGGAGCCGATGAGCAGTTCTTC
.	TRBV7-2	16	.	TRBJ2-1	CASSLAPGTVYNEQFF	TGTGCCAGCAGCTTAGCGCCAGGCACTGTCTACAATGAGCAGTTCTTC
TRBD1	TRBV14	16	.	TRBJ1-2	CASSQVGDRRGIGYTF	TGTGCCAGCAGCCAAGTGGGGGACAGGAGGGGGATCGGCTACACCTTC
TRBD1	TRBV19	17	.	TRBJ2-4	CASSPFGTGLAKNIQYF	TGTGCCAGTAGCCCTTTCGGGACAGGGCTAGCCAAAAACATTCAGTACTTC
.	TRBV29-1	12	.	TRBJ2-7	CSVAAQTYEQYF	TGCAGCGTTGCCGCACAGACCTACGAGCAGTACTTC
.	TRBV9	15	.	TRBJ2-7	CASSVGLARNYEQYF	TGTGCCAGCAGCGTTGGGTTAGCGCGTAACTACGAGCAGTACTTC
TRBD2	TRBV28	17	once	TRBJ2-3	CASTEPMTSGSSDTQYF	TGTGCCAGCACCGAACCCATGACTAGCGGGAGTTCAGATACGCAGTATTTT
TRBD2	TRBV20-1	16	.	TRBJ2-7	CSASRKETSGSLEQYF	TGCAGTGCCAGTCGGAAGGAGACTAGCGGGAGCCTCGAGCAGTACTTC
.	TRBV6-2/TRBV6-3	16	.	TRBJ1-5	CASSYVAGGAIQPQHF	TGTGCCAGCAGTTACGTCGCCGGTGGGGCGATCCAGCCCCAGCATTTT
TRBD2	TRBV15	16	.	TRBJ2-5	CATSGGLSGTLETQYF	TGTGCCACCAGCGGGGGACTATCGGGTACCTTGGAGACCCAGTACTTC
.	TRBV6-2/TRBV6-3	17	.	TRBJ2-6	CASSQGLTSSGANVLTF	TGTGCCAGCAGTCAGGGGCTCACAAGCTCTGGGGCCAACGTCCTGACTTTC
TRBD2	TRBV11-1	16	once	TRBJ2-7	CASSLEGLAGGGEQYF	TGTGCCAGCAGCTTAGAGGGACTAGCGGGAGGCGGGGAGCAGTACTTC
TRBD1	TRBV11-3	13	.	TRBJ2-7	CASSYRQGYEQYF	TGTGCCAGCAGCTACCGACAGGGGTACGAGCAGTACTTC
TRBD1	TRBV28	17	.	TRBJ2-5	CASNTGPTGGWRETQYF	TGTGCCAGCAATACGGGCCCGACAGGGGGATGGCGAGAGACCCAGTACTTC
TRBD2	TRBV13	17	.	TRBJ2-3	CASSLTLTSGRGDTQYF	TGTGCCAGCAGCTTAACTCTTACTAGCGGGAGGGGAGATACGCAGTATTTT
.	TRBV5-1	20	.	TRBJ2-6	CASSLAPLGQGGSGANVLTF	TGCGCCAGCAGCTTGGCTCCGCTAGGACAGGGAGGGTCTGGGGCCAACGTCCTGACTTTC
.	TRBV29-1	14	.	TRBJ2-3	CSVPQWRGQDTQYF	TGCAGCGTCCCTCAGTGGAGGGGGCAAGATACGCAGTATTTT
TRBD1	TRBV30	13	.	TRBJ1-2	CAWRRKAGGGYTF	TGTGCCTGGAGACGTAAAGCAGGGGGAGGCTACACCTTC
.	TRBV7-9	11	few	TRBJ1-1	CASSFFSEAFF	TGTGCCAGCAGCTTTTTCTCTGAAGCTTTCTTT
.	TRBV12-3/TRBV12-4	13	.	TRBJ2-5	CASRTGVEETQYF	TGTGCCAGCAGAACGGGAGTAGAAGAGACCCAGTACTTC
.	TRBV3-1/TRBV3-2	15	.	TRBJ2-7	CASSQDQEAGSEQYF	TGTGCCAGCAGCCAAGATCAAGAGGCGGGCTCCGAGCAGTACTTC
TRBD2	TRBV28	15	.	TRBJ2-7	CASRPALAGVYEQYF	TGTGCCAGCAGACCCGCGCTAGCGGGAGTGTATGAGCAGTACTTC
.	TRBV20-1	11	.	TRBJ1-2	CSASGSYGYTF	TGCAGTGCTAGCGGGTCCTATGGCTACACCTTC
.	TRBV5-1	12	few	TRBJ1-1	CASSLGDTEAFF	TGCGCCAGCAGCTTGGGAGACACTGAAGCTTTCTTT
TRBD1	TRBV7-8	15	.	TRBJ2-3	CASSLTGGGTDTQYF	TGTGCCAGCAGCCTGACAGGGGGTGGCACAGATACGCAGTATTTT
TRBD1	TRBV18	14	.	TRBJ1-1	CASSPGQGTTEAFF	TGTGCCAGCTCACCTGGACAGGGGACGACTGAAGCTTTCTTT
TRBD1	TRBV19	15	.	TRBJ2-7	CASSIGQGASYEQYF	TGTGCCAGTAGTATCGGACAGGGGGCCTCCTACGAGCAGTACTTC
TRBD2	TRBV4-1	16	.	TRBJ2-1	CASSPPGTSGSNEQFF	TGCGCCAGCAGCCCCCCCGGGACTAGCGGGAGCAATGAGCAGTTCTTC
TRBD2	TRBV28	16	.	TRBJ2-3	CASSPGLAGGSDTQYF	TGTGCCAGCAGTCCGGGACTAGCGGGAGGCTCAGATACGCAGTATTTT
.	TRBV6-6	13	once	TRBJ2-3	CASRRLLTDTQYF	TGTGCCAGCAGGCGGCTGCTCACAGATACGCAGTATTTT
.	TRBV15	15	.	TRBJ2-1	CATSRDTITGSEQFF	TGTGCCACCAGCAGAGACACGATTACAGGTAGCGAGCAGTTCTTC
.	TRBV19	17	.	TRBJ2-3	CASSLLGGRRGTDTQYF	TGTGCCAGTAGCCTGCTGGGCGGGCGGCGCGGCACAGATACGCAGTATTTT
TRBD2	TRBV24-1	15	.	TRBJ2-5	CATSDPRTSQETQYF	TGTGCCACCAGTGACCCCCGGACTAGCCAAGAGACCCAGTACTTC